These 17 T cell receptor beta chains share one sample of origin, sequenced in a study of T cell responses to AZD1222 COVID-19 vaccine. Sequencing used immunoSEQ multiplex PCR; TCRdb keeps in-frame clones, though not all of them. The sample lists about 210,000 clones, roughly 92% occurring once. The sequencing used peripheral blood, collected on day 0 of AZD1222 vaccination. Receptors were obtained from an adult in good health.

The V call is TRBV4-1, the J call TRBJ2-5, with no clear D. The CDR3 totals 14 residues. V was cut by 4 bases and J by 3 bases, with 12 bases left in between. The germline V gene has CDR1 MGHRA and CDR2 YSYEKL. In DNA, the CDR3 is TGCGCCAGCAGCCGCAATGCAATAGAAGAGACCCAGTACTTC. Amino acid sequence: CASSRNAIEETQYF.

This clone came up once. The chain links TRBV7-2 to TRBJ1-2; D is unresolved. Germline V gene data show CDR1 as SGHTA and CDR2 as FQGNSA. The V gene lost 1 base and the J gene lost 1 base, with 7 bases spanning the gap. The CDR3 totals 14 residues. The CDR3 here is CASSLDRLNYGYTF. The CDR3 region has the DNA TGTGCCAGCAGCTTAGACAGACTTAACTATGGCTACACCTTC. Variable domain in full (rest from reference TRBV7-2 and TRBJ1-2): GAGVSQSPSNKVTEKGKDVELRCDPISGHTALYWYRQSLGQGLEFLIYFQGNSAPDKSGLPSDRFSAERTGGSVSTLTIQRTQQEDSAVYLCASSLDRLNYGYTFGSGTRLTVV.

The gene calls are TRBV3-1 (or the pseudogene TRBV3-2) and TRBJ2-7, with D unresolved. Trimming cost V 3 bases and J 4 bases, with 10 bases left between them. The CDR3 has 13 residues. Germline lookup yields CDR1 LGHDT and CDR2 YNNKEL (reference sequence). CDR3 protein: CASSHSTVYEQYF. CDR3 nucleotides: TGTGCCAGCAGCCATTCTACAGTATACGAGCAGTACTTC.

The CDR3 coding sequence is TGCGCCAGCAGCTTGGCCCCAGGGAACTATGGCTACACCTTC. It is translated as CASSLAPGNYGYTF. The chain couples TRBV5-1 to TRBJ1-2; D is perhaps TRBD1 (5 bases). Germline CDR1 reads SGHRS; CDR2 reads YFSETQ. The CDR3 length is 14 residues. Trimming cost V 0 bases and J 2 bases, with 8 bases left between them.

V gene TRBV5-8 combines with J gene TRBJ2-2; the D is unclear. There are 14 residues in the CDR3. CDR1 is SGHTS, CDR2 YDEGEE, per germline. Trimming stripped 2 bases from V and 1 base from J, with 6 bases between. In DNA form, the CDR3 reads TGTGCCAGCAGCTTTGCAGGGAACACCGGGGAGCTGTTTTTT. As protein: CASSFAGNTGELFF. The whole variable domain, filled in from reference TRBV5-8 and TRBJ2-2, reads EAGVTQSPTHLIKTRGQQATLRCSPISGHTSVYWYQQALGLGLQFLLWYDEGEERNRGNFPPRFSGRQFPNYSSELNVNALELEDSALYLCASSFAGNTGELFFGEGSRLTVL.

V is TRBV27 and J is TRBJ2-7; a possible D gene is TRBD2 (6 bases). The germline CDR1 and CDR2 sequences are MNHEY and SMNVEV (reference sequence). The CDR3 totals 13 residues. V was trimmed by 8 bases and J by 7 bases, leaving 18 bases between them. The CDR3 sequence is CASRNSGVGEQYF. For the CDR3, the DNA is TGTGCCAGCCGAAACTCGGGGGTTGGGGAGCAGTACTTC.

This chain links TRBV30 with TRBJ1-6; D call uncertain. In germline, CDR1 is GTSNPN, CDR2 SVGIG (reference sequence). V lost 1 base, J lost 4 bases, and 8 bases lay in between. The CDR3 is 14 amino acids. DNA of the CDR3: TGTGCCTGGAGTGGGGCGGGGTATAATTCACCCCTCCACTTT. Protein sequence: CAWSGAGYNSPLHF.

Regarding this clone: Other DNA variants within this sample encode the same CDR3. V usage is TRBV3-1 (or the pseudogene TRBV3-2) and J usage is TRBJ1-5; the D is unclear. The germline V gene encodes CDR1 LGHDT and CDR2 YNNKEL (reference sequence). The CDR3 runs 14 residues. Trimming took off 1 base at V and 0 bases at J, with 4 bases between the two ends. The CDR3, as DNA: TGTGCCAGCAGCCAAGGAGGTAGCAATCAGCCCCAGCATTTT. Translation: CASSQGGSNQPQHF.

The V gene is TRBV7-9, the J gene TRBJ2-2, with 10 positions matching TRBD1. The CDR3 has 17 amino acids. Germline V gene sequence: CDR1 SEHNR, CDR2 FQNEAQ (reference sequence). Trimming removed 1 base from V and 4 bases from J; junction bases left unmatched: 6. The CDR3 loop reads CASSLVLGQGTTGELFF. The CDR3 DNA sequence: TGTGCCAGCAGCTTAGTTTTGGGACAGGGGACCACCGGGGAGCTGTTTTTT.

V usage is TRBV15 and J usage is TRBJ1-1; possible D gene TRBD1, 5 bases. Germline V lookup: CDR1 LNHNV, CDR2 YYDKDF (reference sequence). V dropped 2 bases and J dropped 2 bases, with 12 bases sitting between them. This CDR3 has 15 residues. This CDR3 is CATSRPLTVNTEAFF. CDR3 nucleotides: TGTGCCACCAGCAGACCATTGACAGTAAACACTGAAGCTTTCTTT. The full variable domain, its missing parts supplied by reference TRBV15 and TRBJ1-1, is DAMVIQNPRYQVTQFGKPVTLSCSQTLNHNVMYWYQQKSSQAPKLLFHYYDKDFNNEADTPDNFQSRRPNTSFCFLDIRSPGLGDTAMYLCATSRPLTVNTEAFFGQGTRLTVV.

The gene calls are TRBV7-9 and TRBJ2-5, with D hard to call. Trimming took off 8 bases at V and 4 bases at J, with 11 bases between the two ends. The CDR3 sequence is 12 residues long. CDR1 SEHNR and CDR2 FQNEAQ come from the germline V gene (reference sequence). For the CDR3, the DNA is TGTGCCAGCGGGTTTGGTGGAGAGACCCAGTACTTC. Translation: CASGFGGETQYF.

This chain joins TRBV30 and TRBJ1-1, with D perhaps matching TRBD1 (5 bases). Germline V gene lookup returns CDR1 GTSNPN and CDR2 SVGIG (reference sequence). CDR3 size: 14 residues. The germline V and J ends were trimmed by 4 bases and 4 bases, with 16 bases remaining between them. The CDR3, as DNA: TGTGCCTGGAATAAAGTAGGGGTGGGCACTGAAGCTTTCTTT. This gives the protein CAWNKVGVGTEAFF.

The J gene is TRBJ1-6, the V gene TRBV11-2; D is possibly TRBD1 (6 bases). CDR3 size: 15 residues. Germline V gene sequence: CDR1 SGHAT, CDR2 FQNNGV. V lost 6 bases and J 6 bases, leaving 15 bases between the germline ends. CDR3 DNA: TGTGCCAGCAGGCCGACAGGCTCTCTTAATTCACCCCTCCACTTT. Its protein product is CASRPTGSLNSPLHF.

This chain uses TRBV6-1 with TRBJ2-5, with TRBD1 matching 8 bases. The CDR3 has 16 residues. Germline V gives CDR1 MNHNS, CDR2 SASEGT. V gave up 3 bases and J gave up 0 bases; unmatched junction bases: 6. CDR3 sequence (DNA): TGTGCCAGCAGTGAGGGGGACAGGCCGTACCAAGAGACCCAGTACTTC. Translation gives CASSEGDRPYQETQYF.

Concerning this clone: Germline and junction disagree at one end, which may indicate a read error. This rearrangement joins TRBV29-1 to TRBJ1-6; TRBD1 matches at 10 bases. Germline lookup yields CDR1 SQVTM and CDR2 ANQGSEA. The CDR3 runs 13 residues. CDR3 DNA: TGCAGCGTTGAGGCGGACAGGGGGGCACCCCTTCACTTT. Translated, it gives CSVEADRGAPLHF.

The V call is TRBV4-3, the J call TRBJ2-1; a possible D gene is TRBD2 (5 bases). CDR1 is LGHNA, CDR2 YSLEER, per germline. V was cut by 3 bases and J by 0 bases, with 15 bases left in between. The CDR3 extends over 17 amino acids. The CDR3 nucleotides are TGCGCCAGCAGCCAGCGGGCGAACCCCGGCTCCTACAATGAGCAGTTCTTC. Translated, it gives CASSQRANPGSYNEQFF.

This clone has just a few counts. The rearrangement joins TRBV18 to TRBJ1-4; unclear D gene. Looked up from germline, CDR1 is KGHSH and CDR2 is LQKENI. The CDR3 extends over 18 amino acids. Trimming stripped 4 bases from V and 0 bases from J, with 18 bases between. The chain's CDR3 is CASSLLGPEPTTNEKLFF. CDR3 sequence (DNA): TGTGCCAGCTCACTTCTTGGCCCAGAGCCAACAACTAATGAAAAACTGTTTTTT. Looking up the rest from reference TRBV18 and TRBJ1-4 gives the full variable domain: NAGVMQNPRHLVRRRGQEARLRCSPMKGHSHVYWYRQLPEEGLKFMVYLQKENIIDESGMPKERFSAEFPKEGPSILRIQQVVRGDSAAYFCASSLLGPEPTTNEKLFFGSGTQLSVL.